This entry features one T cell receptor (beta chain) sequence. Its antigen is as yet unknown. The data are from a study of monozygotic twins with inflammatory bowel disease. TCRdb reprocessed the 5' RACE reads and keeps a single row for each CDR3 protein, giving no DNA. The sample totals about 160,000 distinct CDR3 sequences. The CDR3 extends over 15 amino acids. Germline CDR1 reads SGDLS; CDR2 reads YYNGEE. Study-wide results and limits: Limited statistical power may explain no repertoire similarity difference between concordant and discordant twins.

Sequenced input: blood. The V call is TRBV9, the J call TRBJ2-1. The receptor's source is a human donor with ulcerative colitis or Crohn's disease, or a healthy co-twin of an affected twin (not recorded which). CDR3 protein: CASSIASSWYNEQFF. The full variable domain, rest sourced from reference TRBV9 and TRBJ2-1, is DSGVTQTPKHLITATGQRVTLRCSPRSGDLSVYWYQQSLDQGLQFLIQYYNGEERAKGNILERFSAQQFPDLHSELNLSSLELGDSALYFCASSIASSWYNEQFFGPGTRLTVL.